The source of this TCR beta chain is a study of glioma-infiltrating T cells after dendritic cell vaccination. In the study overall: Treatment, given 2003 to 2012, was autologous tumor lysate-pulsed dendritic cell vaccination. Study-level points and caveats: The cohort had few patients with full blood and tumor sets.

V was clipped by 4 bases and J by 0 bases, with 8 bases between them. Germline assignment: CDR1 SGHDT and CDR2 YYEEEE. This CDR3 contains 14 residues. TCRdb keeps only in-frame clones here, not all; method: immunoSEQ multiplex PCR. The top ten clones hold roughly 2.2% of a sample with fewer than 35,000 clones, 85% to 95% of them seen once. A remark on this clone: Antigen: not known.

This material consisted of blood, taken before dendritic cell vaccination. The sequence came from a human donor with glioblastoma. The chain combines TRBV5-6 with TRBJ1-3, with unresolved D. This CDR3 reads CASSPVFSGNTIYF. The CDR3 coding sequence is TGTGCCAGCAGCCCAGTATTCTCTGGAAACACCATATATTTT.